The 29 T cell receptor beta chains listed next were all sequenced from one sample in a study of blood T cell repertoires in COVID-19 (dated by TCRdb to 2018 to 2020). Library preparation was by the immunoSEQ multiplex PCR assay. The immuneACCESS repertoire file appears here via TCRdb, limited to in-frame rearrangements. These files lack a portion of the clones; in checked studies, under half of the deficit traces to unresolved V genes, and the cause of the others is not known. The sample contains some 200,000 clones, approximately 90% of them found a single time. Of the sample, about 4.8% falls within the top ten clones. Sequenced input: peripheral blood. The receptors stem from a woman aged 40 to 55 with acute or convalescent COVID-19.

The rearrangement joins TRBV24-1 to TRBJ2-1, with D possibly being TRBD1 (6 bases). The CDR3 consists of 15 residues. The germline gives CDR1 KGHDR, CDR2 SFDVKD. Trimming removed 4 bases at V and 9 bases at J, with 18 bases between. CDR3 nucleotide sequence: TGTGCCACCAGTGACCCGCGTACGCCCAGGGGTGAGCAGTTCTTC. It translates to CATSDPRTPRGEQFF.

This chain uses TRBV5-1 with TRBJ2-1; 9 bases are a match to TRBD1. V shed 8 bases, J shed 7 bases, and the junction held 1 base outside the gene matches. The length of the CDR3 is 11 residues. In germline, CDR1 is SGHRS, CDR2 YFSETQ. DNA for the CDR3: TGCGCCAGGGGACAGGGTAATGAGCAGTTCTTC. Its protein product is CARGQGNEQFF.

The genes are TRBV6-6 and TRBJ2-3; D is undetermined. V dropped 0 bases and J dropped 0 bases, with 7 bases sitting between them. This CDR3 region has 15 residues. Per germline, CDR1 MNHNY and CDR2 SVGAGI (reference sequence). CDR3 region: CASSYSTVSTDTQYF. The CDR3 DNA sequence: TGTGCCAGCAGTTACTCAACAGTAAGCACAGATACGCAGTATTTT.

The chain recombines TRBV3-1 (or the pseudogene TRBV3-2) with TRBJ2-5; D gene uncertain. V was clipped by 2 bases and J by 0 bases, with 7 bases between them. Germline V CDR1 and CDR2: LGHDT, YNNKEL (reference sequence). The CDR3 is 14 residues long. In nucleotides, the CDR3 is TGTGCCAGCAGCCAATCCGGTAACCAAGAGACCCAGTACTTC. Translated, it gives CASSQSGNQETQYF.

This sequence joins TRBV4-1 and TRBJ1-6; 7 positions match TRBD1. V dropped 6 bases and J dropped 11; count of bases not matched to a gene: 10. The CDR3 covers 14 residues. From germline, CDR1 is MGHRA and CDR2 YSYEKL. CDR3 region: CASSVGQGEAPLHF. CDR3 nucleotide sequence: TGCGCCAGCAGTGTGGGGCAGGGGGAAGCACCCCTCCACTTT.

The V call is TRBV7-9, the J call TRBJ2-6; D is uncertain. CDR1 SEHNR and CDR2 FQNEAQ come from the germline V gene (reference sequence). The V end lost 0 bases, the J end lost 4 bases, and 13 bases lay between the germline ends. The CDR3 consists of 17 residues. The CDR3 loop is CASSLAQEPLGANVLTF. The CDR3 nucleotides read TGTGCCAGCAGCTTAGCGCAGGAACCACTCGGGGCCAACGTCCTGACTTTC.

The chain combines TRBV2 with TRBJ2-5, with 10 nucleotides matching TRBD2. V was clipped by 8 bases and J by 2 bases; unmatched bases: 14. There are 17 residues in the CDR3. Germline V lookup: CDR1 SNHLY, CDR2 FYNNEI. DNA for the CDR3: TGTGCCAGCGCTAACCTCCCTAGCGGGGGAGGGCAAGAGACCCAGTACTTC. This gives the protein CASANLPSGGGQETQYF.

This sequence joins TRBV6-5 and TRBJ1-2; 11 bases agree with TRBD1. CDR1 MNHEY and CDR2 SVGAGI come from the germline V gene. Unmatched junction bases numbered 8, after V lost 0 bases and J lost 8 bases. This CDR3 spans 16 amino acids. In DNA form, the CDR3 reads TGTGCCAGCAGTTACTCGACCGGGACAGGGGGTCGGGGCTACACCTTC. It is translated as CASSYSTGTGGRGYTF.

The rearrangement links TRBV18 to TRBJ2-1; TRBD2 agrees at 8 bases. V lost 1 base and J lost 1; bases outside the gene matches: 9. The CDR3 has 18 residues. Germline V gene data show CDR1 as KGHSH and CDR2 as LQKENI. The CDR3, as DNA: TGTGCCAGCTCACCACTAGCGGGGCTTAAAGTATCCTACAATGAGCAGTTCTTC. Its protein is CASSPLAGLKVSYNEQFF. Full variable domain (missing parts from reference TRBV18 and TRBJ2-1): NAGVMQNPRHLVRRRGQEARLRCSPMKGHSHVYWYRQLPEEGLKFMVYLQKENIIDESGMPKERFSAEFPKEGPSILRIQQVVRGDSAAYFCASSPLAGLKVSYNEQFFGPGTRLTVL.

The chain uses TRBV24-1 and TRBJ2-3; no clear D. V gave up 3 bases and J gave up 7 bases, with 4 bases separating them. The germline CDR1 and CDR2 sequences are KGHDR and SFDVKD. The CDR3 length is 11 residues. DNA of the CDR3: TGTGCCACCAGTGATCTAAATACGCAGTATTTT. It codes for CATSDLNTQYF.

CDR3 protein: CASSIERGQPQHF. The CDR3 nucleotides are TGTGCCAGTAGTATAGAGAGAGGTCAGCCCCAGCATTTT. The chain recombines TRBV19 with TRBJ1-5; D not certain. V lost 0 bases and J lost 6, with 6 bases in between. Germline CDR1 and CDR2: LNHDA and SQIVND (reference sequence). CDR3 length: 13 residues.

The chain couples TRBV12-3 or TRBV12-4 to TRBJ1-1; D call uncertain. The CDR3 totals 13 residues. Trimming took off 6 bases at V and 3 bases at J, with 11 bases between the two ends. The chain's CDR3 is CASSPGPYTEAFF. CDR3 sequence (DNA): TGTGCCAGCAGCCCAGGTCCGTACACTGAAGCTTTCTTT.

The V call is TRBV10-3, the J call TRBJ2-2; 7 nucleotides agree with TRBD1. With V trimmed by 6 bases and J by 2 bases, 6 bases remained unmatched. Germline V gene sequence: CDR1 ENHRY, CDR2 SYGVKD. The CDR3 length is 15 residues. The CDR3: CAISPGTANTGELFF. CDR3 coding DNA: TGTGCCATCAGCCCCGGGACAGCTAACACCGGGGAGCTGTTTTTT.

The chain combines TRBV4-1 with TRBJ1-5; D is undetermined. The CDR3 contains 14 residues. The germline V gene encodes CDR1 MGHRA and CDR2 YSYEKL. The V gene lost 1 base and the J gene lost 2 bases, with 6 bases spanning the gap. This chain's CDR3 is CASSQVLGNQPQHF. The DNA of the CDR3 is TGCGCCAGCAGCCAAGTTTTAGGCAATCAGCCCCAGCATTTT.

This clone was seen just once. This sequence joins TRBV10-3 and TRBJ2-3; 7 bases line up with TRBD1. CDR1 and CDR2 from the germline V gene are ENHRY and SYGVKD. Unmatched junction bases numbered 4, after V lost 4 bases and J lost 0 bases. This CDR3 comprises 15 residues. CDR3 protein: CAISAGTASTDTQYF. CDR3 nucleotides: TGTGCCATCAGTGCCGGGACAGCTAGCACAGATACGCAGTATTTT.

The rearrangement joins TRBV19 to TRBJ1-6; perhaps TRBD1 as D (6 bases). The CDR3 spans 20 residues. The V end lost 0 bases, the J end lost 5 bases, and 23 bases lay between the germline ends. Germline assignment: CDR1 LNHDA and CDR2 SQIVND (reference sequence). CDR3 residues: CASSIESFGTKPWDNSPLHF. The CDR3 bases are TGTGCCAGTAGTATAGAGAGTTTCGGGACAAAGCCGTGGGATAATTCACCCCTCCACTTT.

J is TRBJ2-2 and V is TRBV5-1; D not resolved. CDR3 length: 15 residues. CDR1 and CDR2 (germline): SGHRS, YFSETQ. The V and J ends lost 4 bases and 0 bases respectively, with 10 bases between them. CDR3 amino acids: CASSLSLANTGELFF. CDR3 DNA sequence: TGCGCCAGCAGCCTCTCGCTAGCGAACACCGGGGAGCTGTTTTTT.

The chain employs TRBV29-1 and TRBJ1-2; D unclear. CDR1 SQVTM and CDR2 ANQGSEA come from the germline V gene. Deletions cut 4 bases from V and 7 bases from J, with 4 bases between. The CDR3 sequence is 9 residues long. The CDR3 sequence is CSVGPGYTF. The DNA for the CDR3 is TGCAGCGTTGGGCCTGGCTACACCTTC. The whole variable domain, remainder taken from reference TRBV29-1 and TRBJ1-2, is SAVISQKPSRDICQRGTSLTIQCQVDSQVTMMFWYRQQPGQSLTLIATANQGSEATYESGFVIDKFPISRPNLTFSTLTVSNMSPEDSSIYLCSVGPGYTFGSGTRLTVV.

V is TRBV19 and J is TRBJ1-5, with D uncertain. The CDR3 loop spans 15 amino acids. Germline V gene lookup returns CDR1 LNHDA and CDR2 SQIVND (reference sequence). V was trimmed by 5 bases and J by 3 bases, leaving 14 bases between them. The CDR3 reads CASSLYRSPNQPQHF. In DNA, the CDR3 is TGTGCCAGTAGTTTATATAGAAGTCCCAATCAGCCCCAGCATTTT.

The CDR3 sequence: CAVTTGSADNSPLHF. The CDR3 DNA reads TGTGCCGTAACGACAGGGTCGGCGGATAATTCACCCCTCCACTTT. The genes are TRBV2 and TRBJ1-6, with 7 bases fitting TRBD1. Germline V CDR1 and CDR2: SNHLY, FYNNEI. The trim removed 11 bases at V and 5 bases at J, leaving 12 bases unmatched. The CDR3 extends over 15 amino acids.

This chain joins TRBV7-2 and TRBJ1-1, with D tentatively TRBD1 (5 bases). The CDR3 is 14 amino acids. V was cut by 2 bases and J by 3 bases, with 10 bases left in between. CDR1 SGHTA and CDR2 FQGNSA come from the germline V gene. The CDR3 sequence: CASSLPGRYTEAFF. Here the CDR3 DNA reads TGTGCCAGCAGCTTACCAGGGAGGTACACTGAAGCTTTCTTT.

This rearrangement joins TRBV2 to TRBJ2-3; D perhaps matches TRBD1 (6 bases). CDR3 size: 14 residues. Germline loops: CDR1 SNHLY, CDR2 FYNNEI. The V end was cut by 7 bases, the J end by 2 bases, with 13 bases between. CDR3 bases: TGTGCCAGCAAGGGGGAGACAAACACAGATACGCAGTATTTT. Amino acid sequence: CASKGETNTDTQYF.

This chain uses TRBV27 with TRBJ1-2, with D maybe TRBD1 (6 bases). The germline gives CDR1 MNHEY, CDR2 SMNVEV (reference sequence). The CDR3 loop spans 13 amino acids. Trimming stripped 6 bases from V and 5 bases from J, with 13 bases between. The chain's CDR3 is CASSRGAGYGYTF. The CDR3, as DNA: TGTGCCAGCAGCCGGGGGGCCGGGTATGGCTACACCTTC.

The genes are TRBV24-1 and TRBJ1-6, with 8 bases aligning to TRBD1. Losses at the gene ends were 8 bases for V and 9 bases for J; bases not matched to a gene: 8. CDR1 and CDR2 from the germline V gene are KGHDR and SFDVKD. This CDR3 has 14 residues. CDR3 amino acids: CATIAGQGGSPLHF. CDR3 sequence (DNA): TGTGCCACCATTGCAGGACAGGGCGGTTCACCCCTCCACTTT.

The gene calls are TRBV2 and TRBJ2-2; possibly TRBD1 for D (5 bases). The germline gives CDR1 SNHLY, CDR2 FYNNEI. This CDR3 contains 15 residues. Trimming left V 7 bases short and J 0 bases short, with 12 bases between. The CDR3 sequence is CASTLDISNTGELFF. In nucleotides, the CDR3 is TGTGCCAGCACTCTGGACATATCGAACACCGGGGAGCTGTTTTTT.

The CDR3 bases are TGCGCCAGCAGCTTGAATAGGACAGGGGCGCGGGGCTACACCTTC. This codes for CASSLNRTGARGYTF. The rearrangement links TRBV5-1 to TRBJ1-2, with 9 bases matching TRBD1. Per the germline V gene, CDR1 is SGHRS and CDR2 is YFSETQ. The CDR3 is made up of 15 amino acids. V was pared by 1 base and J by 8 bases, with 9 bases of the junction left unmatched.

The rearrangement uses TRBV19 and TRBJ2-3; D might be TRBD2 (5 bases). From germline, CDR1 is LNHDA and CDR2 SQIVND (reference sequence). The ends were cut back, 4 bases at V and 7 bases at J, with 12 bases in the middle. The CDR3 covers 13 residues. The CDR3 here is CASSRLLGHTQYF. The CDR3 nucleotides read TGTGCCAGTAGTAGGCTACTAGGCCATACGCAGTATTTT.

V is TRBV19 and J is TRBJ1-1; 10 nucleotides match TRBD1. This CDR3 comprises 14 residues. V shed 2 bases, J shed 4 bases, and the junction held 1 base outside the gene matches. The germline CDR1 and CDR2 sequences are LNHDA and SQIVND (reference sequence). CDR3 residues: CASSIWTGGTEAFF. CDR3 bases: TGTGCCAGTAGTATATGGACAGGGGGCACTGAAGCTTTCTTT.

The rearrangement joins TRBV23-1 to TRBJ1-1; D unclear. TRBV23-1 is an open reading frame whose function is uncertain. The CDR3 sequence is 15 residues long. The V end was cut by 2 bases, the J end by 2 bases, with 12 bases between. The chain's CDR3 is CASSQLWAFNTEAFF. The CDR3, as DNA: TGCGCCAGCAGTCAACTATGGGCCTTTAACACTGAAGCTTTCTTT.